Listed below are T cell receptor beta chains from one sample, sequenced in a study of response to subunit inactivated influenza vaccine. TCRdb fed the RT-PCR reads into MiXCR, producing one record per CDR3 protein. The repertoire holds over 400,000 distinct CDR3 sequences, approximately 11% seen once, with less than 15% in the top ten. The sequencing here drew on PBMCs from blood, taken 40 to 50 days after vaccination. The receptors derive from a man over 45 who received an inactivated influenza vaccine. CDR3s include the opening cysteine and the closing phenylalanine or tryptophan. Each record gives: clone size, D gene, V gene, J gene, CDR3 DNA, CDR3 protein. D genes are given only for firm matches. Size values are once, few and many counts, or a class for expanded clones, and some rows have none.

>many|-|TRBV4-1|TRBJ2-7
TGCGCCAGCAGCCACAGCGCAGGGGAATACGAGCAGTACTTC
CASSHSAGEYEQYF
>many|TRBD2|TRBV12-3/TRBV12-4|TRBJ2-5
TGTGCCAGCAGTCGAGCGGGGGGACAAGAGACCCAGTACTTC
CASSRAGGQETQYF
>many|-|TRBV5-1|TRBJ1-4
TGCGCCAGCAGCTGGTCCACAAGCGGAACTAATGAAAAACTGTTTTTT
CASSWSTSGTNEKLFF
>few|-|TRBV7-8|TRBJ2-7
TGTGCCAGCAGCTTAAAGGAGGCCAGCTCCTACGAGCAGTACTTC
CASSLKEASSYEQYF
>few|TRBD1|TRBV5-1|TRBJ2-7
TGCGCCAGCAGCTCGGGACAGCCGTACGACGAGCAGTACTTC
CASSSGQPYDEQYF
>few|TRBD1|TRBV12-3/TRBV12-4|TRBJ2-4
TGTGCCAGCAGTAGGGACAGGGCGTACATTCAGTACTTC
CASSRDRAYIQYF
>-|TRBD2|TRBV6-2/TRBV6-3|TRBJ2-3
TGTGCCAGCAGTTACGAATTTAGCGGGGGACTTGATACGCAGTATTTT
CASSYEFSGGLDTQYF
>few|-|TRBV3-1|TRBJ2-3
TGTGCCAGCAGCCTGACTGAGTATACGCAGTATTTT
CASSLTEYTQYF
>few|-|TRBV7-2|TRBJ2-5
TGTGCCAGCAGCGCAGAGAGGTTTGGGACCCAGTACTTC
CASSAERFGTQYF
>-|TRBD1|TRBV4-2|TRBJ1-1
TGTGCCAGCAGCCCCGACTCCGGGACAGGGGGCGCAGGAGCTTTCTTT
CASSPDSGTGGAGAFF
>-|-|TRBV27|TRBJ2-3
TGTGCCAGCAGTTACGGACCTAGGGATACGCAGTATTTT
CASSYGPRDTQYF
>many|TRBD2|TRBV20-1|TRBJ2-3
TGCAGTGCTAGAGTCCCGTTTAGCGGGAGTAGGGATACGCAGTATTTT
CSARVPFSGSRDTQYF
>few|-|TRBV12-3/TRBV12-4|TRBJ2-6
TGTGCCAGCACCCCAAATTATGGGGCCAACGTCCTGACTTTC
CASTPNYGANVLTF
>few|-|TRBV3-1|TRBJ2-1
TGTGCCAGCAGCCAAGATGCAGGCAGCCACCTGTTCTTC
CASSQDAGSHLFF
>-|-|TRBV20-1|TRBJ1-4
TGCAGTGCTAGTCTAGTAAGGGGGGGGACTGCAACTAATGAAAAACTGTTTTTT
CSASLVRGGTATNEKLFF
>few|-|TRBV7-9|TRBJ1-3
TGTGCCAGCAGCCCAAATGGAGGAAACACCATATATTTT
CASSPNGGNTIYF
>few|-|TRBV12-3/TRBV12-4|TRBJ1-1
TGTGCCAGCAGCCATGACGGGAAGTCTGAAGCTTTCTTT
CASSHDGKSEAFF
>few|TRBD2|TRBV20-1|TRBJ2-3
TGCAGTGCTAGAGAGGCGACTAGCGTTGCCGATACGCAGTATTTT
CSAREATSVADTQYF
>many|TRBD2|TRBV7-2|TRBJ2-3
TGTGCCAGCAGCCGACTAGCGGGAGGAGATACGCAGTATTTT
CASSRLAGGDTQYF
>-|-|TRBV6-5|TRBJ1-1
TGTGCCAGCAGTTACTCGGGCAGTGAAGCTTTCTTT
CASSYSGSEAFF
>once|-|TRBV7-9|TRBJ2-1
TGTGCCAGCACCCCCACAGGAGGGGTCTCCTACAATGAGCAGTTCTTC
CASTPTGGVSYNEQFF
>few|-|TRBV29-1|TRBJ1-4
TGCAGCGTTGAAATGGGACCTAATGAAAAACTGTTTTTT
CSVEMGPNEKLFF
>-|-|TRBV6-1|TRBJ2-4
TGTGCCAGCAGCGGGTCCGACAAAAACATTCAGTACTTC
CASSGSDKNIQYF
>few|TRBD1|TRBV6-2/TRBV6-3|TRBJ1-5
TGTGCCAGCAGTTACTCTCTTACAACAGGGGGTGCCAATCAGCCCCAGCATTTT
CASSYSLTTGGANQPQHF
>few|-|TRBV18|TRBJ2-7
TGTGCCAGCTCACCGGACCCCGACGGGCAGTACTTC
CASSPDPDGQYF
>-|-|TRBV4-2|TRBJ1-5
TGTGCCAGCAGCCAAGATGGGGTGATTCAGCCCCAGCATTTT
CASSQDGVIQPQHF
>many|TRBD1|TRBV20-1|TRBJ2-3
TGCAGTGCTACGGACAGGGCGACAGATACGCAGTATTTT
CSATDRATDTQYF
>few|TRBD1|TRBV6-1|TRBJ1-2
TGTGCCAGCAGAACCAGGGGGCATTTTGGAGGCTACACCTTC
CASRTRGHFGGYTF
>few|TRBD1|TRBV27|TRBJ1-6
TGTGCCAGCAGTTTTAGACAGGGATTTAATTCACCCCTCCACTTT
CASSFRQGFNSPLHF
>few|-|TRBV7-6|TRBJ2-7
TGTGCCAGCAGCTTAGAGAAGGGTTACGAGCAGTACTTC
CASSLEKGYEQYF
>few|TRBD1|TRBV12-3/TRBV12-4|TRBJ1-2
TGTGCCAGCAGTTTTTACAGGGGAGGTGGCTACACCTTC
CASSFYRGGGYTF
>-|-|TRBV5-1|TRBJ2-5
TGCGCCAGCAGCATCGGGGACGACCAGACCCAGTACTTC
CASSIGDDQTQYF
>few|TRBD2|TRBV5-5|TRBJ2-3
TGTGCCAGCAGCTTAGGACCTAGCGGGAGCACAGATACGCAGTATTTT
CASSLGPSGSTDTQYF
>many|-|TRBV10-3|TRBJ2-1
TGTGCCATCAGTGAGTCGGAGTGGGGTTCGTCCAATGAGCAGTTCTTC
CAISESEWGSSNEQFF
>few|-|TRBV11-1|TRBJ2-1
TGTGCCAGCAGCTTAATCCCCTGGGTAGGGGGGACCTCCTACAATGAGCAGTTCTTC
CASSLIPWVGGTSYNEQFF
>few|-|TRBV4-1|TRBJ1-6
TGCGCCAGCAGCCAATCTCTCGGGGCCAATTCACCCCTCCACTTT
CASSQSLGANSPLHF
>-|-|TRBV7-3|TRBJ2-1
TGTGCCAGCAGCTCAATACGAGGACCCGGCAATGAGCAGTTCTTC
CASSSIRGPGNEQFF
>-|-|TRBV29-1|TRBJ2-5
TGCAGCGTGGGGGCAGGGGAGACCCAGTACTTC
CSVGAGETQYF